This T cell receptor (beta chain) was identified during a study of blood T cell repertoires in COVID-19. TCRdb's copy holds only in-frame clones and misses some; the assay was immunoSEQ multiplex PCR. The repertoire holds 150,000 to 200,000 clones, with roughly 76% as singletons. This CDR3 is built from 13 residues. V lost 3 bases and J lost 0, with 5 bases in between. From germline, CDR1 is SNHLY and CDR2 FYNNEI. The sample was peripheral blood. This clonotype was sampled from a woman aged 80 or older with COVID-19, enrolled during active disease. This chain links TRBV2 with TRBJ1-2; D not certain. CDR3 bases: TGTGCCAGCAGTGAGAACACTAACTATGGCTACACCTTC. Protein: CASSENTNYGYTF. Drawing the rest from reference TRBV2 and TRBJ1-2, the complete variable domain is EPEVTQTPSHQVTQMGQEVILRCVPISNHLYFYWYRQILGQKVEFLVSFYNNEISEKSEIFDDQFSVERPDGSNFTLKIRSTKLEDSAMYFCASSENTNYGYTFGSGTRLTVV.